Below are 11 T cell receptor beta chains sequenced from a single sample in a study of graft-versus-host responses after intestinal transplantation. These receptors are not linked to any known antigen. Using immunoSEQ multiplex PCR, the repertoire was profiled, and TCRdb retains in-frame clones only, with some absent. This table holds about 130,000 clones, around nine tenths found once. This specimen was unstimulated CD4+ T cells sorted from spleen or lymph node cells, taken before intestinal transplant. These receptors all stem from a human donor who received an intestinal transplant.

V usage is TRBV19 and J usage is TRBJ2-3; D not certain. Trimming pared 4 bases from V and 1 base from J, leaving 6 bases between. The CDR3 totals 13 residues. The germline V gene has CDR1 LNHDA and CDR2 SQIVND (reference sequence). CDR3 sequence reads: CASSKIRTDTQYF. The CDR3 DNA sequence: TGTGCCAGTAGTAAAATCCGCACAGATACGCAGTATTTT.

This rearrangement joins TRBV15 to TRBJ2-7, with D perhaps being TRBD1 or TRBD2 (5 bases each). Germline CDR1 is LNHNV and CDR2 is YYDKDF (reference sequence). Trimming left V 4 bases short and J 2 bases short, with 12 bases between. The CDR3 has 14 residues. CDR3 residues: CATSNQGPAYEQYF. DNA of the CDR3: TGTGCCACCAGCAACCAGGGACCCGCCTACGAGCAGTACTTC. The full variable domain, completed using reference TRBV15 and TRBJ2-7, is DAMVIQNPRYQVTQFGKPVTLSCSQTLNHNVMYWYQQKSSQAPKLLFHYYDKDFNNEADTPDNFQSRRPNTSFCFLDIRSPGLGDTAMYLCATSNQGPAYEQYFGPGTRLTVT.

The chain has TRBV19 and TRBJ1-5; TRBD1 agrees at 9 bases. V trimming: 5 bases; J trimming: 4 bases; junction bases outside the gene matches: 6. This CDR3 is 15 amino acids long. Germline CDR1 LNHDA, CDR2 SQIVND (reference sequence). CDR3 sequence reads: CASSAGQGINQPQHF. The CDR3 DNA follows: TGTGCCAGTAGTGCGGGACAGGGCATAAATCAGCCCCAGCATTTT.

This clone was detected only once. V is TRBV5-1 and J is TRBJ2-5, with 9 bases lining up with TRBD1. TRBJ2-7 matches the DNA end more closely, so the J call is doubtful. The CDR3 is 14 amino acids. Germline V gives CDR1 SGHRS, CDR2 YFSETQ. The chain's CDR3 is CASSSRDRVYEQYF. DNA of the CDR3: TGCGCCAGCAGCTCCCGGGACAGGGTCTACGAGCAGTACTTC.

This chain uses TRBV27 with TRBJ2-7, with 12 bases matching TRBD2. After removal of 5 bases from V and 2 bases from J, the junction contained 1 base not matched to a gene. CDR3 length: 14 amino acids. Germline-derived CDR1 and CDR2 are MNHEY and SMNVEV (reference sequence). DNA for the CDR3: TGTGCCAGCAGTCTAGCGGGGGGGACCTACGAGCAGTACTTC. Its translation: CASSLAGGTYEQYF.

This sequence joins TRBV19 and TRBJ1-3, with a tentative D call TRBD1 (5 bases). This CDR3 contains 15 residues. Germline assignment: CDR1 LNHDA and CDR2 SQIVND (reference sequence). Deletions cut 5 bases from V and 3 bases from J, with 14 bases between. In DNA, the CDR3 is TGTGCCAGTAGTCAGGGAGGGGCGTATGGAAACACCATATATTTT. As protein: CASSQGGAYGNTIYF.

This sequence joins TRBV30 and TRBJ1-3; tentative D call: TRBD1 (5 bases). The CDR3 is 14 amino acids. From germline, CDR1 is GTSNPN and CDR2 SVGIG (reference sequence). V was clipped by 3 bases and J by 3 bases, with 12 bases between them. This CDR3 is CAWSGGGYGNTIYF. The DNA of the CDR3 is TGTGCCTGGAGCGGCGGGGGTTATGGAAACACCATATATTTT.

This chain connects TRBV6-1 to TRBJ1-2, with D uncertain. Trimming removed 7 bases at V and 7 bases at J, with 16 bases between. CDR1 is MNHNS, CDR2 SASEGT, per germline. The CDR3 length is 13 residues. The CDR3 spells CASTAATVSGYTF. Here the CDR3 DNA reads TGTGCCAGCACCGCCGCAACCGTCTCTGGCTACACCTTC.

The gene calls are TRBV10-1 and TRBJ2-1, with unresolved D. Trimming shortened V by 0 bases and J by 7 bases, and 16 bases separated the two germline ends. This CDR3 comprises 16 residues. The germline gives CDR1 WNHNN, CDR2 SYGVQD (reference sequence). In nucleotides, the CDR3 is TGCGCCAGCAGTGAGTCGAAGGGCACCCTAAGAAATGAGCAGTTCTTC. This gives the protein CASSESKGTLRNEQFF.

V is TRBV30 and J is TRBJ1-4; possibly TRBD1 for D (6 bases). CDR1 GTSNPN and CDR2 SVGIG come from the germline V gene (reference sequence). The CDR3 sequence is 12 residues long. Deletions cut 3 bases from V and 7 bases from J, with 9 bases between. CDR3 sequence reads: CAWRGGGEKLFF. The DNA of the CDR3 is TGTGCCTGGAGGGGAGGGGGTGAAAAACTGTTTTTT.

The chain employs TRBV7-3 and TRBJ2-3; 8 bases are a match to TRBD2. The CDR3 is 16 residues long. J was trimmed by 3 bases and V by 1 base; bases with no gene match: 6. The germline gives CDR1 SGHTA, CDR2 FQGTGA. The CDR3 is CASSLSTGGGTDTQYF. The CDR3, as DNA: TGTGCCAGCAGCTTAAGTACCGGGGGGGGGACAGATACGCAGTATTTT.